The source of this T cell receptor (beta chain) is a study of blood T cells in healthy people across ages. Study as a whole: Per two T cells, template switching captured roughly one barcoded beta molecule.

From germline, CDR1 is MNHEY and CDR2 SMNVEV (reference sequence). CDR3 length equals 13 residues. V was clipped by 6 bases and J by 3 bases, with 6 bases between them. The authors ran a second PCR of 7 to 11 cycles using a sample-barcoded 5' primer and a J-beta primer mix. Each cDNA was tagged by a template-switch adaptor containing 12 random nucleotides. MiXCR, applied by TCRdb to the 5' RACE reads, yields one record per CDR3 protein. The table records over 700,000 distinct CDR3 sequences, roughly 53% of them present only once. The total RNA that was extracted per sample amounted to at least 5 micrograms. Overall study findings and caveats: Long-lived donors exceeded aged donors in naive CD4+ cells and diversity.

Comment on this clonotype: Its specificity is unknown.

This TCR was sampled from an elderly man in good health. Sequencing used blood. The chain has TRBV27 and TRBJ1-6; D remains ambiguous. Here the CDR3 reads CASRGVYNSPLHF. For the CDR3, the DNA is TGTGCCAGCAGGGGAGTCTATAATTCACCCCTCCACTTT.